The clone carrying this TCR beta chain showed up many times. No antigen is known for it. 5'RACE with constant-segment primers built TCRalpha and TCRbeta cDNA libraries with UMIs. TCRdb used MiXCR to reprocess the 5' RACE reads, holding one entry per CDR3 protein. Of hundreds of thousands of distinct CDR3 sequences listed, roughly 13% are singletons. The data derive from a study of T-cell memory formation after mild COVID-19. Notes on the study in general: CD4/CD8 balance held among clones contracting day 15 to 85, and later expanders leaned CD4+. Some SARS-CoV-2-responding clones were already detected in memory before infection. Among clones peaking at day 37 in the second wave, SARS-CoV-2 specificity remained unconfirmed.

The germline gives CDR1 SGHRS, CDR2 YFSETQ. The CDR3 has 14 amino acids. V was cut by 4 bases and J by 3 bases, with 13 bases left in between. The chain links TRBV5-1 to TRBJ2-5; maybe TRBD2 (6 bases). Input material: PBMCs or a T cell subset sorted from them (not recorded which). The receptor was derived from a man aged 18 to 35 who had mild COVID-19 (a few samples of this study predate the infection). Cell type and time point are not known. CDR3: CASSPSGEEETQYF. The DNA for the CDR3 is TGCGCCAGCAGCCCGTCGGGAGAGGAAGAGACCCAGTACTTC.